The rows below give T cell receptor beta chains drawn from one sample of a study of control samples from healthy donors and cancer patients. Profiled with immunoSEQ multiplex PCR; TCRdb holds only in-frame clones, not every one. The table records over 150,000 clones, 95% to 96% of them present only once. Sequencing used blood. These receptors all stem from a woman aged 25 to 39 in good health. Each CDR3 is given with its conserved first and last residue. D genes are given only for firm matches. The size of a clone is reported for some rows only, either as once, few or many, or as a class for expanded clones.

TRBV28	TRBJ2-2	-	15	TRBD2	CASRFSGMNTGELFF	TGTGCCAGCAGATTTAGCGGGATGAACACCGGGGAGCTGTTTTTT
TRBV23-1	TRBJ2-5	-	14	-	CASIFLTWRETQYF	TGCGCCAGCATCTTCTTGACATGGAGAGAGACCCAGTACTTC
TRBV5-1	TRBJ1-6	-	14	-	CASSPDTYNSPLHF	TGCGCCAGCAGCCCGGATACTTATAATTCACCCCTCCACTTT
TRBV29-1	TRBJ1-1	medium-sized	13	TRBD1	CSVATGEGTEAFF	TGCAGCGTAGCAACAGGGGAAGGCACTGAAGCTTTCTTT
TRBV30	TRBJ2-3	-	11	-	CAWGFQDTQYF	TGTGCCTGGGGGTTTCAAGATACGCAGTATTTT
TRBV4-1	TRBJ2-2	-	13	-	CASSLWDTGELFF	TGCGCCAGCAGCTTGTGGGACACCGGGGAGCTGTTTTTT
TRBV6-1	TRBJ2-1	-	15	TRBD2	CASSETSGMIHPPFF	TGTGCCAGCAGTGAAACTAGCGGGATGATCCACCCGCCGTTCTTC
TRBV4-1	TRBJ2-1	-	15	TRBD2	CASSQPLAGRTNKIF	TGCGCCAGCAGCCAACCTCTAGCGGGGCGGACCAACAAGATCTTC
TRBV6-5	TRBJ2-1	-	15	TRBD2	CASSQLAGGVREQFF	TGTGCCAGCAGTCAACTAGCGGGAGGTGTTCGTGAGCAGTTCTTC
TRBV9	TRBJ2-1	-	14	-	CASSVAHLLAEQFF	TGTGCCAGCAGCGTAGCTCACCTTCTAGCGGAGCAGTTCTTC
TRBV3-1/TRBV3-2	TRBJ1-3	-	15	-	CASSQGWVSGNTIYF	TGTGCCAGCAGCCAAGGCTGGGTCTCTGGAAACACCATATATTTT
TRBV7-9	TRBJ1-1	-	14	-	CASSLDSMNTEAFF	TGTGCCAGCAGCTTAGATTCCATGAACACTGAAGCTTTCTTT
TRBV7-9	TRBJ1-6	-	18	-	CASSPLSVQGTYNSPLHF	TGTGCCAGCAGCCCGTTATCCGTGCAGGGTACCTATAATTCACCCCTCCACTTT
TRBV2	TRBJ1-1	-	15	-	CASSPWSGPNTEAFF	TGTGCCAGCAGTCCATGGTCGGGCCCGAACACTGAAGCTTTCTTT
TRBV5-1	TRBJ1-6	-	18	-	CASSLVARTSSYNSPLHF	TGCGCCAGCAGCTTGGTAGCCAGGACCAGCTCCTATAATTCACCCCTCCACTTT
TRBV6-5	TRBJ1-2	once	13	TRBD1	CASTGTGKGGYTF	TGTGCCAGCACCGGGACAGGGAAGGGTGGCTACACCTTC
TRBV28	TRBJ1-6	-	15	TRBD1	CASRDWTGINSPLHF	TGTGCCAGCAGAGACTGGACAGGGATTAATTCACCCCTCCACTTT
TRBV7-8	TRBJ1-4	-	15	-	CASSSENSFNEKLFF	TGTGCCAGCAGCTCAGAAAACAGTTTTAATGAAAAACTGTTTTTT
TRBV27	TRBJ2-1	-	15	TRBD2	CASSLLAGGLNEQFF	TGTGCCAGCAGTTTATTAGCGGGGGGGCTGAATGAGCAGTTCTTC
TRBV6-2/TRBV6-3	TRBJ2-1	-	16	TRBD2	CASSSPLAGAYNEQFF	TGTGCCAGCAGTTCCCCGCTAGCGGGAGCTTACAATGAGCAGTTCTTC
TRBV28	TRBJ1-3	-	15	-	CASSLDQSPGNTIYF	TGTGCCAGCAGTTTGGACCAGAGCCCTGGAAACACCATATATTTT
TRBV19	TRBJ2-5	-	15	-	CASSIFRQSQETQYF	TGTGCCAGTAGTATCTTCCGACAGTCCCAAGAGACCCAGTACTTC
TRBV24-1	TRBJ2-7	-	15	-	CATSDFQGGSYEQYF	TGTGCCACCAGTGATTTCCAGGGGGGCTCCTACGAGCAGTACTTC
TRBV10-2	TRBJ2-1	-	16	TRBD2	CASSDPGTSGINEQFF	TGCGCCAGCAGTGACCCCGGGACTAGCGGGATCAATGAGCAGTTCTTC
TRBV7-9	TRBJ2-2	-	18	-	CASSNGPHTAPNTGELFF	TGTGCCAGCAGCAACGGCCCACACACAGCACCAAACACCGGGGAGCTGTTTTTT
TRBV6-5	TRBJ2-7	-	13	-	CASSPGYDYEQYF	TGTGCCAGCAGTCCCGGGTACGACTACGAGCAGTACTTC
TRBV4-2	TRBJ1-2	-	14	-	CASSQERLNYGYTF	TGTGCCAGCAGCCAAGAACGGTTGAACTATGGCTACACCTTC
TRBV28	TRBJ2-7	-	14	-	CASSLFPLSYEQYF	TGTGCCAGCAGTTTATTCCCCTTGAGCTACGAGCAGTACTTC
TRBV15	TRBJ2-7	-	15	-	CATSRDHSVLYEQYF	TGTGCCACCAGCAGGGACCACTCCGTACTCTACGAGCAGTACTTC
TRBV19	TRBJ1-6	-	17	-	CASSIVPPRWSEAPLHF	TGTGCCAGTAGTATAGTTCCCCCTCGGTGGAGCGAGGCACCCCTCCACTTT
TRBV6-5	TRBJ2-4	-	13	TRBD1	CASSPHNRGQEYF	TGTGCCAGCAGTCCACATAACAGGGGGCAGGAATACTTC